This T cell receptor beta chain was identified in a study of shared clonotypes between healthy human individuals. Only in-frame clones appear in the TCRdb table, and some are missing; sequencing was by immunoSEQ multiplex PCR. Among roughly 2 million clones listed, 90% to 95% were seen once. The sample was naive CD4+ T cells sorted from blood. The subset denotes: CD45RA+ positively selected. This receptor was obtained from a man aged 18 to 29 in good health.

CDR3 loop: CAWSEGQPTGELFF. The CDR3 nucleotides are TGTGCCTGGAGTGAGGGACAACCCACCGGGGAGCTGTTTTTT. This rearrangement joins TRBV30 to TRBJ2-2, with D perhaps TRBD1 (6 bases). CDR1 is GTSNPN and CDR2 is SVGIG in the germline V gene (reference sequence). Trimming pared 1 base from V and 4 bases from J, leaving 10 bases between. The CDR3 runs 14 residues.